This T cell receptor (beta chain) was found in a study of a mutant IDH1 vaccine in newly diagnosed glioma. At the level of the study: Patients had received radiotherapy, temozolomide, or both previously, most receiving both. Visit V12 was conducted at week 35 as the safety follow-up. Visit V13 came later, at week 47.

Measured with immunoSEQ multiplex PCR; TCRdb has only the in-frame clones, and not every one. The sample consists of about 42,000 clones, 75% to 85% of them appearing once. About this clone itself: Antigen: not known.

As to time point: week 35, safety follow-up. Each dose delivered 300 ug of mutant IDH1 20-mer peptide subcutaneously with imiquimod. Trimming removed 6 bases from V and 0 bases from J, with 21 bases in between. Germline assignment: CDR1 SGHVS and CDR2 FQNEAQ. The CDR3 spans 17 residues. This material consisted of PBMCs, taken from a glioma patient whose treatment included an IDH1 peptide vaccine. The rearrangement links TRBV7-8 to TRBJ2-7, with D perhaps matching TRBD1 (5 bases). The receptor was derived from a woman between 45 and 65 years old with glioma. The CDR3 sequence is CASSSGHRQYLSYEQYF. The CDR3, as DNA: TGTGCCAGCAGTTCCGGACACCGTCAATACCTCTCCTACGAGCAGTACTTC. The full variable domain, in which reference TRBV7-8 and TRBJ2-7 provide the parts outside the CDR3, is GAGVSQSPRYKVAKRGQDVALRCDPISGHVSLFWYQQALGQGPEFLTYFQNEAQLDKSGLPSDRFFAERPEGSVSTLKIQRTQQEDSAVYLCASSSGHRQYLSYEQYFGPGTRLTVT.